The source of this T cell receptor beta chain is a study of shared clonotypes between healthy human individuals. Clones were sequenced by immunoSEQ multiplex PCR, and TCRdb holds only the in-frame ones, with some missing. Among a few million clones listed, approximately 92% were seen once. The V and J ends lost 3 bases and 5 bases, in that order; junction bases with no gene match: 3. CDR1 is SGHKS, CDR2 YYEKEE, per germline (reference sequence). This CDR3 has 15 amino acids. This clone was seen just once. Sequencing was performed on naive CD4+ T cells sorted from blood. Specified subset: CD45RA+ positively selected. This TCR came from a man aged 18 to 30 in good health. This rearrangement joins TRBV5-5 to TRBJ2-3; 13 nucleotides agree with TRBD2. Written as DNA, the CDR3 is TGTGCCAGCAGCTGGACTAGCGGGGGTAGAGATACGCAGTATTTT. Its translation is CASSWTSGGRDTQYF.